This paragraph covers one T cell receptor (beta chain) sequence. What it binds is unknown. From CD4+ cells came CD45RA+ naive and CD45RA-negative memory subsets. The record originates from a study of shared clonotypes between healthy human individuals. Broader study findings: A handful of donors held about 5% of naive CD4 clonotypes in common. Memory subsets had estimated richness that was generally smaller than that of naive subsets.

Germline V lookup: CDR1 SGHDT, CDR2 YYEEEE. The CDR3 is 13 residues long. V lost 2 bases and J 10 bases, leaving 15 bases between the germline ends. Clones were sequenced by immunoSEQ multiplex PCR, and TCRdb holds only the in-frame ones, with some missing. The sample holds 2,100,000 or so clones, approximately 96% seen once. The sample consisted of naive CD4+ T cells sorted from blood. The subset denotes: CD45RA+ positively selected. The sequence was collected from a man in his late teens or twenties in good health. This rearrangement joins TRBV5-6 to TRBJ1-1; D remains ambiguous. The DNA for the CDR3 is TGTGCCAGCAGCTTCGGGCAGCGCCTCGGAGCTTTCTTT. Its protein is CASSFGQRLGAFF.